This T cell receptor (beta chain) is from a study of OX40 agonist ivuxolimab in advanced cancers. For the study at large: The patients received ivuxolimab by intravenous route every 2 weeks at 0.01 to 10 mg/kg. Patients with prior anti-PD-1, anti-PD-L1 or anti-CTLA-4 therapy were eligible; about 41% had some.

Germline V gene lookup returns CDR1 SGHRS and CDR2 YFSETQ. J gave up 4 bases and V 7 bases, and 12 bases lay outside the gene matches. This CDR3 is 18 amino acids long. TCRdb keeps only in-frame clones here, not all; method: immunoSEQ multiplex PCR. The sample has fewer than 85,000 clones, around 85% seen once. The TCR comes from an adult with an advanced solid tumor such as melanoma, head and neck, liver or kidney cancer. Sequenced material: CD4+ or CD8+ T cells sorted from blood, taken in a trial of the OX40 agonist ivuxolimab. The chain is built from TRBV5-1 and TRBJ2-6; 12 bases line up with TRBD1. CDR3 in DNA: TGCGCCAGCTCCCCCCCGGGACAGGGGGCGTGGGGGGCCAACGTCCTGACTTTC. Translated, it gives CASSPPGQGAWGANVLTF.